This T cell receptor beta chain is from a study of CD4 T cells in relation to SARS-CoV-2 and coronaviruses. TCRdb's copy holds only in-frame clones and misses some; the assay was immunoSEQ multiplex PCR. The sample has tens of thousands of clones, 75% to 85% seen once; the top ten hold about 15%. CDR1 MGHRA and CDR2 YSYEKL come from the germline V gene. Trimming removed 0 bases at V and 8 bases at J, with 11 bases between. The CDR3 contains 14 residues. For this clone: What it binds is unknown.

CD4+ T cells from unexposed donors were obtained before the COVID-19 pandemic (2011-2018). The cells were cultured for about ten days before CD4+ T cells were isolated. J is TRBJ2-1 and V is TRBV4-1; D is undetermined. The sequencing input was CD4+ T cells from PBMCs, cultured in vitro. This clonotype was sampled from a human donor in good health. The CDR3 loop is CASSQDATRHEQFF. Here the CDR3 DNA reads TGCGCCAGCAGCCAAGACGCCACTCGACATGAGCAGTTCTTC.